The sequence of this TCR beta chain was determined in a study of T cell repertoires in cytomegalovirus infection (dated by TCRdb to the late 2010s). A note on the overall study: The HLA type of each donor mattered for the analysis, because public TCR beta signatures pointed to carriage of CMV infection along with the matching HLA type. Overall results and qualifications from the work: The ex vivo response was dominated by HLA-C-restricted CMV-specific TCR beta clonotypes, and the single most frequent clonotype in two of eight donors was supplied by these HLA-C-restricted clonotypes. Carriers of CMV infection plus the relevant HLA type were discriminated by the cumulative frequency of public TCR beta family members in the study cohort and in an independent approximately 360-donor cohort.

Instrument on record: Illumina HiSeq 1500. TCRdb applied fastp at Q25 and MiXCR to the public reads, then kept only in-frame beta chains. Each record represents a unique CDR3 protein, reported with the most common genes and DNA among its rows. Recorded for this sample are fewer than 550,000 distinct CDR3 sequences; under 40% of them occurred a single time. The ten largest clones add up to about an eighth of the sample. Sequences DFQATT (CDR1) and SNEGSKA (CDR2) are obtained from the germline V gene (reference sequence). Inclusive of the bounding cysteine and phenylalanine, the CDR3 is 16 residues long. Just CDR3 DNA is preserved here, 48 bases in frame from base 1. Trimming at the junction amounts to 5 bases on V and 0 bases on J, and the germline ends lie 18 bases apart. Remarks on this clonotype: Its specific antigen is unknown. The input lacks base qualities; no much larger clone sits a single base away.

Sample: PBMCs. The source of this sequence is a human donor in good health (CMV status not recorded). Some clones in this sample may be carry-over from other donors' samples. The chain is encoded by TRBV20-1 joined to TRBJ2-3; the D region is possibly TRBD1 or TRBD2, each matching across 6 bases. Read as DNA, the sequence is TGCAGTGCTCCAAGGGGTCGGGGGCCTAGCACAGATACGCAGTATTTT. This codes for CSAPRGRGPSTDTQYF.